This T cell receptor beta chain emerged from a study of cytomegalovirus exposure and HLA in healthy donors. The study's findings and limits: Serostatus for CMV was the only available immune exposure information. V segments that were indistinguishable, TRBV6-2 and TRBV6-3 among them, were omitted from analysis.

Those who donated were healthy bone marrow donors. Concerning this clone: Antigen: not known.

Amplification used 60 Vbeta primers and 13 Jbeta primers. Measured with immunoSEQ multiplex PCR; TCRdb has only the in-frame clones, and not every one. The sample has about 140,000 clones, 75% seen once. CDR3 length equals 14 residues. Germline V gene sequence: CDR1 MNHNS, CDR2 SASEGT. V was clipped by 5 bases and J by 8 bases; unmatched bases: 6. The rearrangement links TRBV6-1 to TRBJ2-1, with TRBD1 matching 10 bases. The receptor comes from a man aged 30-40 years in good health and CMV-seronegative. Sequences were obtained from PBMCs. This CDR3 is CASSYTTGGDEQFF. The CDR3 DNA follows: TGTGCCAGCAGTTATACGACAGGGGGCGATGAGCAGTTCTTC.